This TCR beta chain derives from a study of OX40 agonist ivuxolimab in advanced cancers. Looking at the study overall: Prior therapy, whether anti-PD-1, anti-PD-L1 or anti-CTLA-4, was allowed, and about 40% had some.

Excluded were patients having autoimmune disease history or systemic immunosuppression. Drawing of blood for sampling happened at baseline, at cycle 4 day 1, and at cycle 7 day 1. Assay used: immunoSEQ multiplex PCR; TCRdb lists only in-frame clones, some missing. Among under 95,000 clones listed, about 89% were seen once. Study-wide findings and caveats: Normalized T-cell clonal expansion was also low in a subset of nonresponders.

Points on this clone: Its matching antigen is unknown.

CDR1 is SGHRS and CDR2 is YFSETQ in the germline V gene. The CDR3 sequence is 14 residues long. The germline V and J ends were trimmed by 0 bases and 3 bases, with 8 bases remaining between them. Specimen: CD4+ or CD8+ T cells sorted from blood, collected in a trial of the OX40 agonist ivuxolimab. The chain is built from TRBV5-1 and TRBJ2-3; D is undetermined. The receptor comes from an adult with an advanced solid tumor such as melanoma, head and neck, liver or kidney cancer. The CDR3 sequence: CASSLGGGTDTQYF. CDR3 bases: TGCGCCAGCAGCTTGGGGGGTGGGACAGATACGCAGTATTTT.